A selection of T cell receptor beta chains follows, all from one sample in a study of shared clonotypes between healthy human individuals. Sequenced by immunoSEQ multiplex PCR; TCRdb stores in-frame clones only, minus some. The table records 2.3 million or so clones, 85% to 95% of them present only once. Sequencing was carried out using naive CD4+ T cells from PBMCs. These receptors were taken from a man aged 18 to 29 in good health. Some clones in this sample may be carry-over from other donors' samples. The CDR3 runs from the conserved cysteine through the conserved F or W. D genes are given only for firm matches. Only some rows state a clone size, as once, few, many or a class for expanded clones.

d_gene	v_gene	abundance	j_gene	CDR3nt	CDR3aa
-	TRBV6-1	once	TRBJ2-2	TGTGCCAGCAGTGAGGGAACAGGGCTCACCGGGGAGCTGTTTTTT	CASSEGTGLTGELFF
TRBD1	TRBV4-1	-	TRBJ2-7	TGCGCCAGCAGCCAAAACCGGGACAGTTTCAACGAGCAGTACTTC	CASSQNRDSFNEQYF
-	TRBV9	-	TRBJ2-2	TGTGCCAGCAGCGTGGCACCTCAGGGGACCGGGGAGCTGTTTTTT	CASSVAPQGTGELFF
-	TRBV2	-	TRBJ1-2	TGTGCCAGCAGCACCACAGGGAACGGCTATGGCTACACCTTC	CASSTTGNGYGYTF
-	TRBV7-2	-	TRBJ2-3	TGTGCCAGCAGCTCGCAGGGAGATACGCAGTATTTT	CASSSQGDTQYF
TRBD2	TRBV2	-	TRBJ2-1	TGTGCCAGCAGGAGAGCGGGGCCTCCCTACAATGAGCAGTTCTTC	CASRRAGPPYNEQFF
TRBD1	TRBV5-6	-	TRBJ2-7	TGTGCCAGCAGCTTTCAGGGGGCCTTAAGCGCGCAGTACTTC	CASSFQGALSAQYF
TRBD1	TRBV11-3	once	TRBJ1-1	TGTGCCAGTAGGGGACAGGGATCCACTGAAGCTTTCTTT	CASRGQGSTEAFF
TRBD1	TRBV6-5	-	TRBJ1-4	TGTGCCAGCAGTTACCAGGGGGATGAAAAACTGTTTTTT	CASSYQGDEKLFF
-	TRBV28	-	TRBJ2-7	TGTGCCAGCAGTTTATTGGCCAGGGGGGCCTACGAGCAGTACTTC	CASSLLARGAYEQYF
-	TRBV10-3	-	TRBJ1-2	TGTGCCATCGTCGGTGGCTCTAACTATGGCTACACCTTC	CAIVGGSNYGYTF
-	TRBV19	-	TRBJ1-2	TGTGCCAGTAGTATTCCAGGGGTCAACTATGGCTACACCTTC	CASSIPGVNYGYTF
TRBD1	TRBV18	-	TRBJ1-5	TGTGCCAGCTCACCCATGGACAGGAATCAGCCCCAGCATTTT	CASSPMDRNQPQHF
TRBD2	TRBV4-2	-	TRBJ2-1	TGTGCCAGCAGCCAAGCTTGGACTAGCGGGATCCTTTACAATGAGCAGTTCTTC	CASSQAWTSGILYNEQFF
-	TRBV30	-	TRBJ1-3	TGTGCCTGGAGTGTTGCGGGGGCTGGAAACACCATATATTTT	CAWSVAGAGNTIYF
TRBD2	TRBV9	-	TRBJ2-2	TGTGCCAGCAGCTCACGCGTAGGGGGACTAGGCGTTTTCGGGGAGCTGTTTTTT	CASSSRVGGLGVFGELFF
TRBD2	TRBV11-2	-	TRBJ2-1	TGTGCCAGCAGCTTAACCCCTCCCTCTAGCGGGATCTACAATGAGCAGTTCTTC	CASSLTPPSSGIYNEQFF
-	TRBV18	-	TRBJ2-7	TGTGCCAGCTCACCGGGCGCCCCCCGCTCCTACGAGCAGTACTTC	CASSPGAPRSYEQYF
TRBD1	TRBV7-9	once	TRBJ2-3	TGTGCCAGCAGCCTAGGACAGGGATCAGATACGCAGTATTTT	CASSLGQGSDTQYF
TRBD1	TRBV19	-	TRBJ2-5	TGTGCCAGTAGTATCTCCAGGGGGCGCGAGACCCAGTACTTC	CASSISRGRETQYF
-	TRBV27	-	TRBJ2-3	TGTGCCAGCAGTTCACAGGGATACCCAACAAATACGCAGTATTTT	CASSSQGYPTNTQYF
-	TRBV15	-	TRBJ1-1	TGTGCCACCAGCAGAGATCCGAAGGGCGGGAACACTGAAGCTTTCTTT	CATSRDPKGGNTEAFF
TRBD1	TRBV18	-	TRBJ1-2	TGTGCCAGCTCACAATCCTGGACAGGGGGTAATGCTGGCTACACCTTC	CASSQSWTGGNAGYTF
-	TRBV28	-	TRBJ2-7	TGTGCCAGCAGTCCTACCCACAGCGGAGCCTACGAGCAGTACTTC	CASSPTHSGAYEQYF
-	TRBV18	-	TRBJ2-7	TGTGCCAGCTCACCCCTTCAGAACGAGCAGTACTTC	CASSPLQNEQYF
TRBD2	TRBV6-1	-	TRBJ2-1	TGTGCCAGCAGTGAAGCGCTGGGCCTAGCGGGCAAACCCAATGAGCAGTTCTTC	CASSEALGLAGKPNEQFF
TRBD2	TRBV29-1	-	TRBJ2-5	TGCAGCGTCGGAATGCTTCTAGCGGGAGGCCGCGAGACCCAGTACTTC	CSVGMLLAGGRETQYF
TRBD1	TRBV5-4	-	TRBJ1-1	TGTGCCAGCAGCACGGAACCGACCAGGGGGGTTGAAGCTTTCTTT	CASSTEPTRGVEAFF
TRBD2	TRBV9	-	TRBJ2-2	TGTGCCAGCAGTGGTCGGGGGAGGGTAACCGGGGAGCTGTTTTTT	CASSGRGRVTGELFF
-	TRBV28	-	TRBJ2-5	TGTGCCAGCAGTGAGCGTGGAGAGACCCAGTACTTC	CASSERGETQYF
TRBD1	TRBV28	-	TRBJ1-2	TGTGCCAGCAGTTTTCACAGGGGAGATGGCTACACCTTC	CASSFHRGDGYTF
-	TRBV14	-	TRBJ1-2	TGTGCCAGCAGCCAAGAAAGGTTCCCGGGCCATGGCTACACCTTC	CASSQERFPGHGYTF
TRBD2	TRBV5-4	-	TRBJ2-7	TGTGCCAGCAGCCGACCGGGACTAGCGGGAGGGAGTCCCTACGAGCAGTACTTC	CASSRPGLAGGSPYEQYF
-	TRBV6-1	-	TRBJ2-5	TGTGCCAGCACGCTGGGCACGGACCAAGAGACCCAGTACTTC	CASTLGTDQETQYF
-	TRBV23-1	-	TRBJ1-1	TGCGCCAGGAATCAGGACTCTGAAGCTTTCTTT	CARNQDSEAFF
-	TRBV2	few	TRBJ1-1	TGTGCCAGCAGTGTGATGAACACTGAAGCTTTCTTT	CASSVMNTEAFF
-	TRBV28	-	TRBJ2-5	TGTGCCAGCAGTACCCGGGCAGGGGTAGAGACCCAGTACTTC	CASSTRAGVETQYF
TRBD2	TRBV14	-	TRBJ2-1	TGTGCCAGCAGCCCACTGAGGGGGCTAGCGGGACCTAGCTCCTACAATGAGCAGTTCTTC	CASSPLRGLAGPSSYNEQFF
TRBD1	TRBV18	-	TRBJ1-5	TGTGCCAGCTCACCGGACAGGGTCAATCAGCCCCAGCATTTT	CASSPDRVNQPQHF
TRBD1	TRBV27	once	TRBJ2-3	TGTGCCAGCAGTTCGCGACCGGGACAGGGGACAGATACGCAGTATTTT	CASSSRPGQGTDTQYF
-	TRBV2	-	TRBJ1-4	TGTGCCAGCAGCCAGCGCTCGGGTGGATCGGTGATGAATGAAAAACTGTTTTTT	CASSQRSGGSVMNEKLFF